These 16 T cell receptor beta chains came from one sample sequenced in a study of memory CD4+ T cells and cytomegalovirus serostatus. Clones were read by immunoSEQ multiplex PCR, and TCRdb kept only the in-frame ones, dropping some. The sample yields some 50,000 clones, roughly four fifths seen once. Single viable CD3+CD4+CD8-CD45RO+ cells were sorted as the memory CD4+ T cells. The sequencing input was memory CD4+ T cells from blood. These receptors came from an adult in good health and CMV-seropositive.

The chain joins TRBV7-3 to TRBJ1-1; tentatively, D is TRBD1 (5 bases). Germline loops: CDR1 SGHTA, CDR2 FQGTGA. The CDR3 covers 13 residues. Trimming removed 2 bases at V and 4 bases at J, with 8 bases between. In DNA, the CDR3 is TGTGCCAGCAGCTTAGGACAACTCACTGAAGCTTTCTTT. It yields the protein CASSLGQLTEAFF. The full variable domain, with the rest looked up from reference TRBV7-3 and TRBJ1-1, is GAGVSQTPSNKVTEKGKYVELRCDPISGHTALYWYRQSLGQGPEFLIYFQGTGAADDSGLPNDRFFAVRPEGSVSTLKIQRTERGDSAVYLCASSLGQLTEAFFGQGTRLTVV.

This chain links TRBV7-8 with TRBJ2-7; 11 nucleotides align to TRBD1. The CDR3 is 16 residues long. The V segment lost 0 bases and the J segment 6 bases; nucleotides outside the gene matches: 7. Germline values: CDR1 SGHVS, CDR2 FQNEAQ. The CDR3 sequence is CASSLATGTGGLEQYF. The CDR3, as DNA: TGTGCCAGCAGCTTAGCAACCGGGACAGGGGGACTCGAGCAGTACTTC.

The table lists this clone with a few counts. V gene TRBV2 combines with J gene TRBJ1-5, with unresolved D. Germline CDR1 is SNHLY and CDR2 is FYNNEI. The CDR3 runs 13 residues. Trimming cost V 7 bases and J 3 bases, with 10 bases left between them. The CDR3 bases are TGTGCCAGCATTCGGGATCTCAATCAGCCCCAGCATTTT. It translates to CASIRDLNQPQHF.

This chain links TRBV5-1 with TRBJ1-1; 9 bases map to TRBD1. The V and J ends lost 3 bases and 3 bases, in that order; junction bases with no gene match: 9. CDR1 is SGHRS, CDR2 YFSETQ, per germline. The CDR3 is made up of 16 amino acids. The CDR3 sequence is CASSSGTGLTYTEAFF. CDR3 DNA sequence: TGCGCCAGCAGCTCTGGGACAGGGCTTACTTACACTGAAGCTTTCTTT.

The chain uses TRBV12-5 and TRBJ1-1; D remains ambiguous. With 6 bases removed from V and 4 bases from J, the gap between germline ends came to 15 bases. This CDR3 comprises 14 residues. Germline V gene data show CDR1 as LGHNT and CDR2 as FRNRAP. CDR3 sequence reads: CASGDHRVGTEAFF. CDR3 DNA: TGTGCTAGTGGCGATCACCGGGTGGGCACTGAAGCTTTCTTT. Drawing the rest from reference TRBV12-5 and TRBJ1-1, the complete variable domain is DARVTQTPRHKVTEMGQEVTMRCQPILGHNTVFWYRQTMMQGLELLAYFRNRAPLDDSGMPKDRFSAEMPDATLATLKIQPSEPRDSAVYFCASGDHRVGTEAFFGQGTRLTVV.

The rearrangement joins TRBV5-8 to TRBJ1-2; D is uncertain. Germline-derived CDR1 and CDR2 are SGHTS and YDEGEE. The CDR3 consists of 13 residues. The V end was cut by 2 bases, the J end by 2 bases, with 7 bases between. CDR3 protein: CASSLLGNYGYTF. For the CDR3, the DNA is TGTGCCAGCAGCTTACTTGGAAACTATGGCTACACCTTC. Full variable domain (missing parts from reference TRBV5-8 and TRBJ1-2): EAGVTQSPTHLIKTRGQQATLRCSPISGHTSVYWYQQALGLGLQFLLWYDEGEERNRGNFPPRFSGRQFPNYSSELNVNALELEDSALYLCASSLLGNYGYTFGSGTRLTVV.

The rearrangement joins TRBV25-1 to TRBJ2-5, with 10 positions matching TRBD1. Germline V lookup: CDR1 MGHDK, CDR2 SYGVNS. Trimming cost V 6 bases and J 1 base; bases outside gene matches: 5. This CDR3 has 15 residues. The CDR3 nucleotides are TGTGCCAGCAGAGGGACAGGGGCGTCCCAAGAGACCCAGTACTTC. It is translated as CASRGTGASQETQYF.

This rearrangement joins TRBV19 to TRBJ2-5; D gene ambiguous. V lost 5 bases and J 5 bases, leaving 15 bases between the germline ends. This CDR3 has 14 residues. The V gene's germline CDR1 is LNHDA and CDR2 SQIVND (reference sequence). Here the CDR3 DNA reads TGTGCCAGTAGTCGCGGAAGTGGGTCCGAGACCCAGTACTTC. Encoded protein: CASSRGSGSETQYF.

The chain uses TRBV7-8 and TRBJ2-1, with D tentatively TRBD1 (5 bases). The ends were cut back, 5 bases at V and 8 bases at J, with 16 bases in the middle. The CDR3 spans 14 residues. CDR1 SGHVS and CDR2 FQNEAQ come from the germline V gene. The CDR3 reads CASSRAGQFDEQFF. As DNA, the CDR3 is TGTGCCAGCAGCCGGGCAGGGCAGTTCGATGAGCAGTTCTTC.

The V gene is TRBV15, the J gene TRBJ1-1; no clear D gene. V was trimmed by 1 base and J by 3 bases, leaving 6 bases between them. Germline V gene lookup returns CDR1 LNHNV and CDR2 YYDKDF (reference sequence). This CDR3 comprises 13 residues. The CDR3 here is CATSRATDTEAFF. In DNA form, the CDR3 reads TGTGCCACCAGCAGAGCCACGGACACTGAAGCTTTCTTT. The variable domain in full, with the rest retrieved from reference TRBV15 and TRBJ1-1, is DAMVIQNPRYQVTQFGKPVTLSCSQTLNHNVMYWYQQKSSQAPKLLFHYYDKDFNNEADTPDNFQSRRPNTSFCFLDIRSPGLGDTAMYLCATSRATDTEAFFGQGTRLTVV.

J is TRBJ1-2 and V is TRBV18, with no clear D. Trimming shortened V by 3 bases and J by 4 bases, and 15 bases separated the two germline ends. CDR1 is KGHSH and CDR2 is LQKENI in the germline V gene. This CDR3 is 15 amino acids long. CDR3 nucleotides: TGTGCCAGCTCACCTGCGGTGGGGAGGGCCTATGGCTACACCTTC. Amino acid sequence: CASSPAVGRAYGYTF. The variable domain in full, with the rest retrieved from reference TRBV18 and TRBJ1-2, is NAGVMQNPRHLVRRRGQEARLRCSPMKGHSHVYWYRQLPEEGLKFMVYLQKENIIDESGMPKERFSAEFPKEGPSILRIQQVVRGDSAAYFCASSPAVGRAYGYTFGSGTRLTVV.

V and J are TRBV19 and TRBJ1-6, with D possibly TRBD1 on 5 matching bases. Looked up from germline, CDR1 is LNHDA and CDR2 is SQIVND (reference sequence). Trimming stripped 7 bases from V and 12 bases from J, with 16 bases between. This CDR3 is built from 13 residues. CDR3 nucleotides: TGTGCCAGTACCGTACGAGGGGTCGAACCCCTCCACTTT. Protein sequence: CASTVRGVEPLHF. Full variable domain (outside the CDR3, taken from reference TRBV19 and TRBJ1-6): DGGITQSPKYLFRKEGQNVTLSCEQNLNHDAMYWYRQDPGQGLRLIYYSQIVNDFQKGDIAEGYSVSREKKESFPLTVTSAQKNPTAFYLCASTVRGVEPLHFGNGTRLTVT.

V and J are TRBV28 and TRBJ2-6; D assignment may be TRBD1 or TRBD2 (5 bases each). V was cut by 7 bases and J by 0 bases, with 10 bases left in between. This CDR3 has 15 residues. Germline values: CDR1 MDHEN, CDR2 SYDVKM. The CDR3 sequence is CASMGDYSGANVLTF. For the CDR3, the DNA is TGTGCCAGCATGGGGGATTACTCTGGGGCCAACGTCCTGACTTTC.

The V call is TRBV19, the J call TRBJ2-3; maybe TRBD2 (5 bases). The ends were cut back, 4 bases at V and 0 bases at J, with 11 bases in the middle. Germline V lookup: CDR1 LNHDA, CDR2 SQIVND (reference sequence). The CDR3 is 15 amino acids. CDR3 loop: CASSTTSSSTDTQYF. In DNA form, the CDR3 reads TGTGCCAGTAGTACCACTAGTTCTAGCACAGATACGCAGTATTTT.

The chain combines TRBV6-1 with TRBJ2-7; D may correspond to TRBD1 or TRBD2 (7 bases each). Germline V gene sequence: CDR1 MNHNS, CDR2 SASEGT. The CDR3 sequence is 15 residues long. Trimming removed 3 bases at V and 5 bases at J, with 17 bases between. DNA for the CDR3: TGTGCCAGCAGTGAGTCTCAGGGGGAGGGGCACGAGCAGTACTTC. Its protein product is CASSESQGEGHEQYF.

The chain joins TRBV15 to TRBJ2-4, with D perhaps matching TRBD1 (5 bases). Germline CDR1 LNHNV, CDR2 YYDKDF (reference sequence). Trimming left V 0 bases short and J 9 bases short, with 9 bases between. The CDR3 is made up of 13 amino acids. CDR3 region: CATSRDLQGIQYF. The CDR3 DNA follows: TGTGCCACCAGCAGAGATCTTCAGGGCATTCAGTACTTC.